These 9 T cell receptor beta chains were all obtained from the same sample, sequenced in a study of cytomegalovirus exposure and HLA in healthy donors. The study ran its PCR with 60 Vbeta and 13 Jbeta primers. TCRdb keeps only in-frame clones here, not all; method: immunoSEQ multiplex PCR. The data contain over 150,000 clones, roughly 87% of them seen just once; the ten biggest clones take up 0.8% to 1%. The specimen sequenced was PBMCs. All receptors come from a woman aged 30 to 39 in good health and CMV-seronegative.

The chain recombines TRBV6-5 with TRBJ1-3, with D possibly being TRBD1 (6 bases). V lost 4 bases and J lost 2, with 12 bases in between. Germline lookup yields CDR1 MNHEY and CDR2 SVGAGI. The CDR3 runs to 15 residues. The CDR3 coding sequence is TGTGCCAGCAGTTTCCGGGGGGCGGCTGGAAACACCATATATTTT. Protein sequence: CASSFRGAAGNTIYF.

The DNA for the CDR3 is TGTGCCAGCAGTGAAGGGAGGGCGGGGACCGGGGAGCTGTTTTTT. It yields the protein CASSEGRAGTGELFF. The J gene is TRBJ2-2, the V gene TRBV2, with D tentatively TRBD2 (6 bases). Trimming removed 1 base at V and 5 bases at J, with 11 bases between. This CDR3 has 15 residues. CDR1 and CDR2 from the germline V gene are SNHLY and FYNNEI.

This clone was seen a handful of times. The chain joins TRBV6-1 to TRBJ2-3; 8 nucleotides agree with TRBD2. This CDR3 is built from 12 residues. Trimming removed 6 bases from V and 8 bases from J; junction bases left unmatched: 4. The germline gives CDR1 MNHNS, CDR2 SASEGT. CDR3 in amino acids: CASRVGTSTQYF. CDR3 DNA sequence: TGTGCCAGCAGAGTGGGGACTAGTACGCAGTATTTT.

The J gene is TRBJ1-2, the V gene TRBV5-1; the D gene is possibly TRBD1 (5 bases). Deletions cut 4 bases from V and 0 bases from J, with 13 bases between. The CDR3 is made up of 15 amino acids. The germline V gene encodes CDR1 SGHRS and CDR2 YFSETQ. The CDR3 coding sequence is TGCGCCAGCAGCCCCGGGGGGACCCCTAACTATGGCTACACCTTC. Protein sequence: CASSPGGTPNYGYTF.

This clone was detected a few times. The V and J genes are TRBV10-3 and TRBJ2-3; D gene ambiguous. Between the trimmed V and J ends, which lost 0 bases and 5 bases, there was a span of 3 bases. The CDR3 runs to 12 residues. Looked up from germline, CDR1 is ENHRY and CDR2 is SYGVKD. CDR3 residues: CAISESQDTQYF. DNA of the CDR3: TGTGCCATCAGTGAGTCTCAAGATACGCAGTATTTT.

The chain combines TRBV7-2 with TRBJ2-1; 7 bases align to TRBD2. The CDR3 spans 15 residues. J lost 4 bases, V lost 1 base, and 4 bases had no gene match. Germline CDR1 is SGHTA and CDR2 is FQGNSA. The CDR3 DNA reads as TGTGCCAGCAGCTTAGAGGGGAGGGGTTACAATGAGCAGTTCTTC. It yields the protein CASSLEGRGYNEQFF.

The chain is built from TRBV9 and TRBJ2-2, with D unclear. This CDR3 spans 13 amino acids. CDR1 is SGDLS and CDR2 is YYNGEE in the germline V gene. Trimming shortened V by 4 bases and J by 0 bases, and 4 bases separated the two germline ends. The DNA for the CDR3 is TGTGCCAGCAGCTCGGCGAACACCGGGGAGCTGTTTTTT. Translated, it gives CASSSANTGELFF.

The genes are TRBV7-9 and TRBJ2-3, with TRBD1 as a possible D gene (6 bases). Between the trimmed V and J ends, which lost 4 bases and 4 bases, there was a span of 12 bases. Germline values: CDR1 SEHNR, CDR2 FQNEAQ (reference sequence). CDR3 length: 14 residues. The CDR3 reads CASSSTGRADTQYF. The CDR3 DNA follows: TGTGCCAGCAGCTCAACAGGGAGAGCAGATACGCAGTATTTT.

The CDR3 DNA reads as TGCGCCAGCAGTGAAGGAGGAGGGCCTATAGCCAAAAACATTCAGTACTTC. As protein: CASSEGGGPIAKNIQYF. The chain recombines TRBV10-1 with TRBJ2-4; TRBD2 might be the D (6 bases). Between the trimmed V and J ends, which lost 3 bases and 0 bases, there was a span of 15 bases. Germline CDR1 and CDR2: WNHNN and SYGVQD (reference sequence). The length of the CDR3 is 17 residues.